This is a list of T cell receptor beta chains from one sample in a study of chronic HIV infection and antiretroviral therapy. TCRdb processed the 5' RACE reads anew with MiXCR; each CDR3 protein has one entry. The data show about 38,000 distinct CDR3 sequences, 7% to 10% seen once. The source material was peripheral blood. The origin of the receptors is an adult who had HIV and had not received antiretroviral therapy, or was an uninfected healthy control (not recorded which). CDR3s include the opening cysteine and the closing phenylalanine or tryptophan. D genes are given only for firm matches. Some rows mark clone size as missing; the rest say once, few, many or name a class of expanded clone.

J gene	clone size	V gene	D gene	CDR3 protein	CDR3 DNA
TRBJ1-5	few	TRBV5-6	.	CASSLDGGNQPQHF	TGTGCCAGCAGCTTGGACGGAGGCAATCAGCCCCAGCATTTT
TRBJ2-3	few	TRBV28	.	CASSLQGMQNTQYF	TGTGCCAGCAGCTTACAGGGTATGCAAAATACGCAGTATTTT
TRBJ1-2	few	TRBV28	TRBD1	CASSLGDRDGYTF	TGTGCCAGCAGTTTAGGGGACAGGGATGGCTACACCTTC
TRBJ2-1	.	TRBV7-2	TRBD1	CASSRQGAGEQFF	TGTGCCAGCAGCCGACAGGGGGCTGGTGAGCAGTTCTTC
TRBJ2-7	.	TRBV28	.	CASSSLFYEQYF	TGTGCCAGCAGTTCGTTGTTCTACGAGCAGTACTTC
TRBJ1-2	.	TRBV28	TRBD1	CASSSSTGVVIRGYTF	TGTGCCAGCAGTTCATCAACAGGGGTCGTGATTCGTGGCTACACCTTC
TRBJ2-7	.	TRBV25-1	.	CASSEWGVYEQYF	TGTGCCAGCAGTGAATGGGGGGTCTACGAGCAGTACTTC
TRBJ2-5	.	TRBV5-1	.	CASSVPGSSETQYF	TGCGCCAGCAGCGTACCGGGAAGCTCGGAGACCCAGTACTTC
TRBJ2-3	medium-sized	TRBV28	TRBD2	CASSSPRTSGSRADTQYF	TGTGCCAGCAGTTCCCCCAGGACTAGCGGGAGTCGCGCAGATACGCAGTATTTT
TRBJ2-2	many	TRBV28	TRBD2	CASSWTSGSAGELFF	TGTGCCAGCAGTTGGACTAGCGGGAGTGCAGGGGAGCTGTTTTTT
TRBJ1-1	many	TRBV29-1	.	CSVEVVGAAEAFF	TGCAGCGTTGAAGTAGTCGGGGCCGCTGAAGCTTTCTTT
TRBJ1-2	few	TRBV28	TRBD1	CASCLTGGLGYTF	TGTGCCAGCTGTTTAACAGGGGGCCTTGGCTACACCTTC
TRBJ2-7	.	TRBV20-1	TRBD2	CSARADASGTYEQYF	TGCAGTGCTAGAGCAGATGCTAGCGGAACGTACGAGCAGTACTTC
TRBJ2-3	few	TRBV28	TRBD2	CASSFGGRASDTQYF	TGTGCCAGCAGTTTTGGCGGGAGGGCCTCAGATACGCAGTATTTT
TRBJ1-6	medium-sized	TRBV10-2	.	CASSESKGARHSPLHF	TGCGCCAGCAGTGAGTCGAAAGGGGCCCGGCATTCACCCCTCCACTTT
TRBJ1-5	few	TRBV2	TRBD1	CASGGTGGTQPQHF	TGTGCCAGCGGAGGGACAGGGGGAACTCAGCCCCAGCATTTT
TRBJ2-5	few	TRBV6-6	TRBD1	CASRTGGSQETQYF	TGTGCCAGCAGAACAGGGGGCTCCCAAGAGACCCAGTACTTC
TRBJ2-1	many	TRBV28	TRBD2	CASSLADEYNEQFF	TGTGCCAGCAGCCTAGCGGACGAATACAATGAGCAGTTCTTC
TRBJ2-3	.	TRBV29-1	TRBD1	CSVEGDRTSTDTQYF	TGCAGCGTTGAAGGGGACAGAACTAGCACAGATACGCAGTATTTT
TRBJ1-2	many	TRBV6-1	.	CASTTGEGGYGYTF	TGTGCCAGCACAACGGGCGAAGGAGGCTATGGCTACACCTTC
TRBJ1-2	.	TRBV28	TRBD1	CASNSRDRAYGYTF	TGTGCCAGTAACTCCCGGGACAGGGCCTATGGCTACACCTTC
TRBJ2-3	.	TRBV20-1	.	CSARGGPSGPTDTQYF	TGCAGTGCTAGAGGGGGGCCTAGCGGCCCCACAGATACGCAGTATTTT
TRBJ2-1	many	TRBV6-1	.	CASSEGVAVSYNEQFF	TGTGCCAGCAGTGAAGGTGTAGCGGTTTCCTACAATGAGCAGTTCTTC
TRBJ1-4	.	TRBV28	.	CASSAMTVLNEKLFF	TGTGCCAGCAGTGCGATGACAGTCCTTAATGAAAAACTGTTTTTT
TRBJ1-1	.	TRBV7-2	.	CASSLEGIEAFF	TGTGCCAGCAGCTTAGAGGGTATCGAAGCTTTCTTT
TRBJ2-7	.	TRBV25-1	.	CASSPGDWSYEQYF	TGTGCCAGCAGTCCAGGGGACTGGTCCTACGAGCAGTACTTC
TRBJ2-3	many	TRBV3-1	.	CASSGRTDTQYF	TGTGCCAGCAGCGGACGTACAGATACGCAGTATTTT
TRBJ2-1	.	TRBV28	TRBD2	CAGAGTSGRFEQFF	TGTGCCGGTGCCGGGACTAGCGGGAGGTTTGAGCAGTTCTTC
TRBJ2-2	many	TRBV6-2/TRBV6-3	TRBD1	CASSSPGTVAWGTGELFF	TGTGCCAGCAGTTCACCCGGGACAGTTGCCTGGGGTACCGGGGAGCTGTTTTTT
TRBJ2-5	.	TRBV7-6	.	CASSLTGPYQETQYF	TGTGCCAGCAGCCTCACCGGGCCGTACCAAGAGACCCAGTACTTC
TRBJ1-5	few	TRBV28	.	CASSFGARQPQHF	TGTGCCAGCAGTTTCGGGGCAAGACAGCCCCAGCATTTT
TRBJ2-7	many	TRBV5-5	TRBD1	CASSLGTGTYEQYF	TGTGCCAGCAGCCTGGGGACAGGCACCTACGAGCAGTACTTC
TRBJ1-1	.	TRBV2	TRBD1	CASRLDRGDTETFF	TGTGCCAGCAGGCTTGACAGGGGGGACACTGAAACTTTCTTT
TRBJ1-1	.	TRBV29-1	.	CSVVGTWNTETFF	TGCAGCGTTGTAGGGACATGGAACACTGAAACTTTCTTT
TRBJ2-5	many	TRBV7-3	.	CASSSPAGETQYF	TGTGCCAGCAGCTCCCCGGCGGGCGAGACCCAGTACTTC
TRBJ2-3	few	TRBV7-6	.	CASSLERLDTQYF	TGTGCCAGCAGCTTAGAGCGGCTGGATACGCAGTATTTT
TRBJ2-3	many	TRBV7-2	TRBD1	CASSPLTGVDTQYF	TGTGCCAGCAGCCCACTGACAGGGGTAGATACGCAGTATTTT
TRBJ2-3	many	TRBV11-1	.	CASSFWGRTYTDTQYF	TGTGCCAGCAGCTTTTGGGGAAGGACGTACACAGATACGCAGTATTTT
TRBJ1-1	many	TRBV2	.	CASSGGTGALNTEAFF	TGTGCCAGCAGTGGTGGAACAGGCGCCTTGAACACTGAAGCTTTCTTT
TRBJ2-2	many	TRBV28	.	CASIRGNTGELFF	TGTGCCAGCATCAGGGGGAACACCGGGGAGCTGTTTTTT
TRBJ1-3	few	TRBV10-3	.	CAIQGNSGNTIYF	TGTGCCATCCAGGGTAACTCTGGAAACACCATATATTTT
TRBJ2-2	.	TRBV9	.	CASSVEHRATNTGELFF	TGTGCCAGCAGCGTAGAACATCGAGCTACGAACACCGGGGAGCTGTTTTTT
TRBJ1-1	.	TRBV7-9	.	CASSPTGGTTEAFF	TGTGCCAGCAGCCCGACTGGGGGGACCACTGAAGCTTTCTTT
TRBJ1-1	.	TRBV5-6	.	CASSLGEGVAEAFF	TGTGCCAGCAGCTTGGGCGAGGGGGTCGCTGAAGCTTTCTTT
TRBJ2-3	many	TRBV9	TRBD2	CASSVATSGSTDTQYF	TGTGCCAGCAGCGTAGCGACTAGCGGTAGCACAGATACGCAGTATTTT
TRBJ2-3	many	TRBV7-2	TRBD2	CASSLGLAGGQTRYF	TGTGCCAGCAGCCTGGGACTAGCGGGAGGCCAAACGCGATATTTT
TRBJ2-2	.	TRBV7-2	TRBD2	CASSLGPSGRSTGELFF	TGTGCCAGCAGCTTAGGTCCTAGCGGGAGGAGTACCGGGGAGCTGTTTTTT
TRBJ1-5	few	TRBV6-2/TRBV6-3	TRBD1	CASSLQGMIQPQHF	TGTGCCAGCAGCTTACAGGGGATGATTCAGCCCCAGCATTTT
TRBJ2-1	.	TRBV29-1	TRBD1	CSASPGQGGYEQFF	TGCAGCGCCTCTCCGGGACAGGGGGGCTATGAGCAGTTCTTC
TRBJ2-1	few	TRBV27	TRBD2	CASSLLAGGPGNEQFF	TGTGCCAGCAGTTTATTGGCGGGAGGGCCGGGGAATGAGCAGTTCTTC
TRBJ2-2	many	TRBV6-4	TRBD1	CASSETGANTGELFF	TGTGCCAGCAGTGAGACAGGGGCCAACACCGGGGAGCTGTTTTTT
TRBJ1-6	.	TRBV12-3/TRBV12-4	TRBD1	CASTRDSSSPLHF	TGTGCCAGCACCAGGGACAGTTCTTCACCCCTCCACTTT
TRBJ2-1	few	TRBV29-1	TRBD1	CSVRTGVTEQFF	TGCAGCGTTCGGACAGGTGTCACTGAGCAGTTCTTC
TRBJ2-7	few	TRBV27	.	CASSPGDTSYEQYF	TGTGCCAGCAGTCCGGGGGACACCTCCTACGAGCAGTACTTC
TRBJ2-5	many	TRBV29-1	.	CSVDPNTAGETQYF	TGCAGCGTTGACCCAAACACGGCGGGGGAGACCCAGTACTTC
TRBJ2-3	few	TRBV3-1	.	CASSQWQTTDTQYF	TGTGCCAGCAGCCAGTGGCAGACCACAGATACGCAGTATTTT
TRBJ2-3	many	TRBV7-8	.	CASSLVRADTQYF	TGTGCCAGCAGCTTAGTTCGAGCAGATACGCAGTATTTT
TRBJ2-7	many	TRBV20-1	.	CSARGSSYEQYF	TGCAGTGCTAGAGGGTCTAGCTACGAGCAGTACTTC
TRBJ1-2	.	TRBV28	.	CASRGADSYGYTF	TGTGCCAGCAGGGGCGCGGACAGCTATGGCTACACCTTC